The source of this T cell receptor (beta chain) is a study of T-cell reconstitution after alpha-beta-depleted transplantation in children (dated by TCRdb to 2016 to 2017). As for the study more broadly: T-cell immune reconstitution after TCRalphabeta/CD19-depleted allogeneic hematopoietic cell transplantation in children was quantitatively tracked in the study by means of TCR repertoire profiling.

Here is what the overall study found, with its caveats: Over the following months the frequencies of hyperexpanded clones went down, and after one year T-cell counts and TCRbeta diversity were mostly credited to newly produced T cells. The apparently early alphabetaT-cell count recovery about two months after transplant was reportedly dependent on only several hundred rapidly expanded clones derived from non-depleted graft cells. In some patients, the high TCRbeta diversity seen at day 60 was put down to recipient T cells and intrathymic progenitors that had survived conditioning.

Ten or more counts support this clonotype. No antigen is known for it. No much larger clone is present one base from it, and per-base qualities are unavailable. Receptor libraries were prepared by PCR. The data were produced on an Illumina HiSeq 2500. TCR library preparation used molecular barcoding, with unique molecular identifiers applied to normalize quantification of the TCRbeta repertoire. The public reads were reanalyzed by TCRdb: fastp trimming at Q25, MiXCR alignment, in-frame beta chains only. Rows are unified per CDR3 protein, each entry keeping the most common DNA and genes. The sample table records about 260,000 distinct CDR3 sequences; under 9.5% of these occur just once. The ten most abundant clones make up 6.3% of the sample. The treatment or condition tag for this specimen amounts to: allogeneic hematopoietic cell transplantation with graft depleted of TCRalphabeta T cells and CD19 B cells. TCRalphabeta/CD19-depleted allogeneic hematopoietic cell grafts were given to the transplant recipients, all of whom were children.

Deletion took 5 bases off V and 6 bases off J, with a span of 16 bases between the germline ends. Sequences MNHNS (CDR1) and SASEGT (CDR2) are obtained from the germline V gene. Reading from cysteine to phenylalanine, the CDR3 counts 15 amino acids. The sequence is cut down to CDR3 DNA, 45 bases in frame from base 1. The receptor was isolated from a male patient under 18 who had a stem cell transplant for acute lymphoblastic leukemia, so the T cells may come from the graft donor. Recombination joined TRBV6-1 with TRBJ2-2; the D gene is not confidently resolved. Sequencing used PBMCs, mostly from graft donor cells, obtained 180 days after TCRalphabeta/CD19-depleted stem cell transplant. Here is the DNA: TGTGCCAGCAGTCTGGAGAGAGGTGTCGCCGGGGAGCTGTTTTTT. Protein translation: CASSLERGVAGELFF.